The 28 T cell receptor beta chains below all came from one sample that was sequenced in a study of sequential checkpoint blockade in melanoma. Treatment denoted: randomized to nivolumab then ipilimumab (arm A) or the reverse (arm B). The assay was immunoSEQ multiplex PCR, and TCRdb's table has in-frame clones only and misses some. The repertoire holds 40,000 or so clones, with 75% to 90% as singletons. This specimen was CD8+ T cells sorted from blood (inferred from file names), taken from a patient given nivolumab and ipilimumab in sequence. The receptors shown here come from a human donor with melanoma.

The V and J genes are TRBV5-1 and TRBJ2-7; D might be TRBD2 (5 bases). Germline CDR1 and CDR2: SGHRS and YFSETQ. CDR3 length equals 14 residues. With 1 base removed from V and 0 bases from J, the gap between germline ends came to 8 bases. CDR3 sequence: CASSLPGNSYEQYF. As DNA, the CDR3 is TGCGCCAGCAGCTTGCCCGGGAACTCCTACGAGCAGTACTTC.

The chain combines TRBV9 with TRBJ1-1; perhaps TRBD1 as D (6 bases). CDR3 length equals 14 residues. Per germline, CDR1 SGDLS and CDR2 YYNGEE. Trimming removed 0 bases at V and 6 bases at J, with 12 bases between. CDR3 region: CASSVGPHRAEAFF. In DNA form, the CDR3 reads TGTGCCAGCAGCGTAGGACCGCACAGGGCTGAAGCTTTCTTT.

The chain uses TRBV9 and TRBJ2-3; 8 bases map to TRBD2. This CDR3 comprises 13 residues. Germline V gene lookup returns CDR1 SGDLS and CDR2 YYNGEE. Unmatched junction bases numbered 2, after V lost 3 bases and J lost 5 bases. The CDR3 spells CASSAGGRDTQYF. CDR3 coding DNA: TGTGCCAGCAGCGCGGGGGGGAGAGATACGCAGTATTTT.

This sequence joins TRBV15 and TRBJ2-1; the D gene is possibly TRBD1 (7 bases). V lost 6 bases and J lost 2, with 11 bases in between. This CDR3 is built from 14 residues. The germline CDR1 and CDR2 sequences are LNHNV and YYDKDF (reference sequence). CDR3 protein: CATSSRGAYNEQFF. As DNA, the CDR3 is TGTGCCACCAGTAGCAGGGGGGCCTACAATGAGCAGTTCTTC.

This chain joins TRBV7-9 and TRBJ2-2, with 9 bases lining up with TRBD2. This CDR3 has 15 residues. Trimming removed 5 bases from V and 6 bases from J; junction bases left unmatched: 7. Per germline, CDR1 SEHNR and CDR2 FQNEAQ (reference sequence). The CDR3 DNA reads TGTGCCAGCAGCCCCTTGGCGGGAGGGCCCGGGGAGCTGTTTTTT. The encoded protein is CASSPLAGGPGELFF.

This clone occurred once. The chain couples TRBV7-6 to TRBJ2-7; D is unresolved. Germline V gene lookup returns CDR1 SGHVS and CDR2 FNYEAQ. The V and J ends lost 6 bases and 3 bases respectively, with 21 bases between them. The CDR3 totals 16 residues. In DNA form, the CDR3 reads TGTGCCAGCAGGCCAGAGGCTCAGTCCGTAGGCTACGAGCAGTACTTC. Encoded protein: CASRPEAQSVGYEQYF.

V gene TRBV5-4 combines with J gene TRBJ1-6; a weak D match, TRBD1 (6 bases). CDR3 size: 14 residues. The V end was cut by 0 bases, the J end by 9 bases, with 10 bases between. The germline V gene encodes CDR1 SGHNT and CDR2 YYREEE (reference sequence). CDR3 nucleotide sequence: TGTGCCAGCAGCTTGGGGCAGGGGACTTCACCCCTCCACTTT. Translating gives CASSLGQGTSPLHF.

The rearrangement joins TRBV9 to TRBJ2-3; a possible D gene is TRBD2 (6 bases). Trimming removed 0 bases from V and 1 base from J, with 9 bases in between. From germline, CDR1 is SGDLS and CDR2 YYNGEE. The CDR3 runs to 15 residues. The CDR3 region has the DNA TGTGCCAGCAGCGTAGTTGCTAGCGGCACAGATACGCAGTATTTT. It translates to CASSVVASGTDTQYF.

The rearrangement joins TRBV9 to TRBJ2-5; D call uncertain. Germline loops: CDR1 SGDLS, CDR2 YYNGEE. Trimming removed 1 base from V and 1 base from J, with 17 bases in between. The CDR3 spans 17 residues. This CDR3 reads CASSVSRGGPPQETQYF. As DNA, the CDR3 is TGTGCCAGCAGCGTATCTCGAGGCGGCCCACCCCAAGAGACCCAGTACTTC.

This chain joins TRBV6-5 and TRBJ2-7; 8 bases map to TRBD1. The CDR3 sequence is 15 residues long. V lost 6 bases and J lost 6; bases outside the gene matches: 13. Germline V lookup: CDR1 MNHEY, CDR2 SVGAGI. As DNA, the CDR3 is TGTGCCAGCAGCCCCACTACCGGACAGGGCGCCGAGCAGTACGTC. This codes for CASSPTTGQGAEQYV.

This chain joins TRBV30 and TRBJ2-7; D perhaps matches TRBD2 (6 bases). With 0 bases removed from V and 4 bases from J, the gap between germline ends came to 10 bases. The CDR3 runs to 13 residues. Germline V gene sequence: CDR1 GTSNPN, CDR2 SVGIG (reference sequence). Here the CDR3 DNA reads TGTGCCTGGAGTGTATCGGGAGTTTACGAGCAGTACTTC. It encodes CAWSVSGVYEQYF.

This chain uses TRBV29-1 with TRBJ1-4; maybe TRBD1 (5 bases). Germline lookup yields CDR1 SQVTM and CDR2 ANQGSEA. The V gene lost 6 bases and the J gene lost 5 bases, with 13 bases spanning the gap. The CDR3 has 13 amino acids. CDR3: CSVPGLPNEKLFF. CDR3 in DNA: TGCAGCGTGCCGGGACTGCCAAATGAAAAACTGTTTTTT.

The chain uses TRBV27 and TRBJ2-5; 7 positions match TRBD1. CDR1 is MNHEY and CDR2 is SMNVEV in the germline V gene (reference sequence). The CDR3 is 15 amino acids. Germline trimming cut 6 bases from V and 1 base from J; bases unmatched to any gene: 8. The DNA of the CDR3 is TGTGCCAGCAGCCCTCGACAGGGTGTCCAAGAGACCCAGTACTTC. Protein: CASSPRQGVQETQYF.

This CDR3 is CASSPTGFGQPQHF. The CDR3 DNA reads TGTGCCAGCAGTCCGACAGGGTTCGGTCAGCCCCAGCATTTT. The rearrangement joins TRBV27 to TRBJ1-5, with TRBD1 matching 7 bases. The germline CDR1 and CDR2 sequences are MNHEY and SMNVEV (reference sequence). V lost 5 bases and J lost 6; bases outside the gene matches: 7. The length of the CDR3 is 14 residues.

The chain employs TRBV5-1 and TRBJ1-1; D remains ambiguous. The CDR3 spans 11 residues. Germline V gives CDR1 SGHRS, CDR2 YFSETQ. V lost 0 bases, J lost 8 bases, and 5 bases lay in between. The CDR3 nucleotides are TGCGCCAGCAGCTTGGGGAGAGAAGCTTTCTTT. Encoded protein: CASSLGREAFF.

V gene TRBV29-1 combines with J gene TRBJ2-5, with D maybe TRBD1 (6 bases). V lost 7 bases, J lost 4 bases, and 16 bases lay in between. The CDR3 runs to 13 residues. Per germline, CDR1 SQVTM and CDR2 ANQGSEA. CDR3 sequence reads: CSARNRVGETQYF. The CDR3 region has the DNA TGCAGCGCCCGAAACAGGGTAGGAGAGACCCAGTACTTC.

The rearrangement uses TRBV28 and TRBJ1-6; 7 positions agree with TRBD1. CDR1 and CDR2 (germline): MDHEN, SYDVKM. The length of the CDR3 is 15 residues. The trim removed 5 bases at V and 10 bases at J, leaving 11 bases unmatched. The CDR3 region is CASSTSGTVGSPLHF. The CDR3 DNA reads TGTGCCAGCAGTACCTCCGGGACAGTCGGCTCACCCCTCCACTTT. The variable domain in full, completed from reference TRBV28 and TRBJ1-6, reads DVKVTQSSRYLVKRTGEKVFLECVQDMDHENMFWYRQDPGLGLRLIYFSYDVKMKEKGDIPEGYSVSREKKERFSLILESASTNQTSMYLCASSTSGTVGSPLHFGNGTRLTVT.

The chain is built from TRBV9 and TRBJ1-6; D not resolved. V was clipped by 0 bases and J by 7 bases, with 11 bases between them. This CDR3 has 15 residues. Germline V lookup: CDR1 SGDLS, CDR2 YYNGEE. DNA of the CDR3: TGTGCCAGCAGCGTAGGTCCAGTCCCAAATTCACCCCTCCACTTT. Its translation: CASSVGPVPNSPLHF.

The gene calls are TRBV28 and TRBJ1-5; possibly TRBD1 for D (5 bases). Deletions cut 6 bases from V and 7 bases from J, with 13 bases between. Looked up from germline, CDR1 is MDHEN and CDR2 is SYDVKM. The CDR3 sequence is 13 residues long. DNA of the CDR3: TGTGCCAGCAGGGCAGGGTTGGGGCAGCCCCAGCATTTT. Translation gives CASRAGLGQPQHF.

This clone was picked up a small number of times. The gene calls are TRBV4-3 and TRBJ1-2; D is perhaps TRBD1 (5 bases). Germline V gene lookup returns CDR1 LGHNA and CDR2 YSLEER. V gave up 4 bases and J gave up 8 bases, with 20 bases separating them. This CDR3 is 15 amino acids long. The CDR3 region has the DNA TGCGCCAGCAGCCCTGACCTTGGGGGGGTTATAGGCTACACCTTC. This codes for CASSPDLGGVIGYTF.

The V and J genes are TRBV19 and TRBJ2-7, with 9 bases that match TRBD2. From germline, CDR1 is LNHDA and CDR2 SQIVND (reference sequence). The CDR3 has 15 residues. The ends lost 3 bases at V and 4 bases at J; junction bases unmatched: 7. The CDR3 spells CASSMSAGGQYEQYV. CDR3 in DNA: TGTGCCAGTAGTATGTCCGCGGGGGGGCAGTACGAGCAGTACGTC.

This clone was detected once. This sequence joins TRBV7-9 and TRBJ2-7; 8 bases line up with TRBD2. Losses at the gene ends were 6 bases for V and 0 bases for J; bases not matched to a gene: 7. The CDR3 is 15 residues long. The germline V gene encodes CDR1 SEHNR and CDR2 FQNEAQ (reference sequence). The CDR3 DNA sequence: TGTGCCAGCAGTCAATCTAGCGGGCCCTCCTACGAGCAGTACTTC. This encodes CASSQSSGPSYEQYF.

This sequence joins TRBV28 and TRBJ2-6, with TRBD2 matching over 13 bases. The V gene end was trimmed by 5 bases and the J gene end by 0 bases; junction bases not matched to a gene: 4. Germline loops: CDR1 MDHEN, CDR2 SYDVKM. The CDR3 length is 18 residues. In nucleotides, the CDR3 is TGTGCCAGCAGTGGACTAGCGGGAGCCCGCTCTGGGGCCAACGTCCTGACTTTC. Amino acid sequence: CASSGLAGARSGANVLTF.

As to this clone: A read error may produce the germline difference seen at one junction end. The V and J genes are TRBV11-2 and TRBJ2-7; perhaps TRBD1 as D (6 bases). The CDR3 contains 13 residues. Germline assignment: CDR1 SGHAT and CDR2 FQNNGV. CDR3 sequence (DNA): TGTGCCAGCAGCTTAGGCCCCCACAGAAGGGGGTCCTTC. The encoded protein is CASSLGPHRRGSF.

A single count supports this clone. The gene calls are TRBV19 and TRBJ2-7; a weak D match, TRBD1 (6 bases). Trimming removed 3 bases from V and 3 bases from J, with 9 bases in between. CDR3 length: 13 amino acids. CDR1 and CDR2 (germline): LNHDA, SQIVND (reference sequence). The CDR3 is CASSIGQIYEQYF. The DNA of the CDR3 is TGTGCCAGTAGTATTGGACAGATCTACGAGCAGTACTTC.

V is TRBV2 and J is TRBJ2-1; D gene uncertain. Germline loops: CDR1 SNHLY, CDR2 FYNNEI. Trimming removed 3 bases at V and 2 bases at J, with 14 bases between. The CDR3 has 16 amino acids. The CDR3 here is CASSELWSAPYNEQFF. Written as DNA, the CDR3 is TGTGCCAGCAGTGAGCTATGGTCTGCTCCCTACAATGAGCAGTTCTTC.

The J gene is TRBJ2-1, the V gene TRBV28, with 8 bases aligning to TRBD2. The length of the CDR3 is 14 residues. V was pared by 7 bases and J by 8 bases, with 10 bases of the junction left unmatched. Germline V gene data show CDR1 as MDHEN and CDR2 as SYDVKM. The CDR3 DNA sequence: TGTGCCAGCACCAGGAGCGGGAGACCGTATGAGCAGTTCTTC. Translation gives CASTRSGRPYEQFF.

This sequence joins TRBV7-6 and TRBJ2-5, with D maybe TRBD2 (5 bases). Per germline, CDR1 SGHVS and CDR2 FNYEAQ. Deletions cut 5 bases from V and 5 bases from J, with 18 bases between. CDR3 length: 15 amino acids. CDR3 DNA: TGTGCCAGCAGCCTAGAACCTGGGAGACGGGAGACCCAGTACTTC. It specifies CASSLEPGRRETQYF.